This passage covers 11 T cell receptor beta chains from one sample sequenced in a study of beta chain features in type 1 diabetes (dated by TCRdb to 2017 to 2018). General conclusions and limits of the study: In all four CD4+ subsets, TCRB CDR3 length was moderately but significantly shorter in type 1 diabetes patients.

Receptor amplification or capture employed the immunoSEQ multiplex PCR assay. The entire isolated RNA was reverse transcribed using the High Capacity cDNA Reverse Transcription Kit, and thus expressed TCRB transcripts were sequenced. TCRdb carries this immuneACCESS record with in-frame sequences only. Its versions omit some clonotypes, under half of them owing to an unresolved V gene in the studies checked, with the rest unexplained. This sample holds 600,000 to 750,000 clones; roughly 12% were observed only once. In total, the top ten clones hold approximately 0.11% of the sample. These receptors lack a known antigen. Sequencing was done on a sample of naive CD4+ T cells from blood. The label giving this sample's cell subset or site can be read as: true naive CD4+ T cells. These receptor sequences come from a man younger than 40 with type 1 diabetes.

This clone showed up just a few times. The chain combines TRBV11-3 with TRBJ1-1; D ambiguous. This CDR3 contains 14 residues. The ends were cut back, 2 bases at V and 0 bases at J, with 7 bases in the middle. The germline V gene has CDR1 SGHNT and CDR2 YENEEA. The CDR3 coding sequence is TGTGCCAGCAGCTTAATCCCGATGAACACTGAAGCTTTCTTT. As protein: CASSLIPMNTEAFF.

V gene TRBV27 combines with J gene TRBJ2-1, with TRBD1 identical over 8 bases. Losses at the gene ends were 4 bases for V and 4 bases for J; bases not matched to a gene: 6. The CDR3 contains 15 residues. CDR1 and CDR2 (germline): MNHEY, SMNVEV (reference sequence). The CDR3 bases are TGTGCCAGCAGTTCTTACAGGGGGAGGTACAATGAGCAGTTCTTC. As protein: CASSSYRGRYNEQFF.

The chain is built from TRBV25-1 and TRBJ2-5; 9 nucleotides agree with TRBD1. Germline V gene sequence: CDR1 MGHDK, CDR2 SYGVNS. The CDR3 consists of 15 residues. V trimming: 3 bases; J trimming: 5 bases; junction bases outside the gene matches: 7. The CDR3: CASSDGTGYVETQYF. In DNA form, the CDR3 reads TGTGCCAGCAGTGATGGGACAGGGTATGTTGAGACCCAGTACTTC. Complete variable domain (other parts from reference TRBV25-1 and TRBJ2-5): EADIYQTPRYLVIGTGKKITLECSQTMGHDKMYWYQQDPGMELHLIHYSYGVNSTEKGDLSSESTVSRIRTEHFPLTLESARPSHTSQYLCASSDGTGYVETQYFGPGTRLLVL.

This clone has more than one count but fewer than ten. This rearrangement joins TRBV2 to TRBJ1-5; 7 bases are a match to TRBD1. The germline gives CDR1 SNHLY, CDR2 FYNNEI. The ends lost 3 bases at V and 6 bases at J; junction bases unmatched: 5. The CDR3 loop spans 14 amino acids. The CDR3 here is CASSEQGGGQPQHF. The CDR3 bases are TGTGCCAGCAGTGAGCAGGGGGGTGGTCAGCCCCAGCATTTT.

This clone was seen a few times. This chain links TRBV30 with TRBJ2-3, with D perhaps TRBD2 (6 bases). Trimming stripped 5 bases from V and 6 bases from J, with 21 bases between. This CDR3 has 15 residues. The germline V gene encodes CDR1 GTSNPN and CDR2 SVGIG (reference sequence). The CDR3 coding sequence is TGTGCCTGGCGAGGGTTCCCCGATGGAGGGGATACGCAGTATTTT. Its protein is CAWRGFPDGGDTQYF. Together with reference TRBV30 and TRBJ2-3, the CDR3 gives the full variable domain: SQTIHQWPATLVQPVGSPLSLECTVEGTSNPNLYWYRQAAGRGLQLLFYSVGIGQISSEVPQNLSASRPQDRQFILSSKKLLLSDSGFYLCAWRGFPDGGDTQYFGPGTRLTVL.

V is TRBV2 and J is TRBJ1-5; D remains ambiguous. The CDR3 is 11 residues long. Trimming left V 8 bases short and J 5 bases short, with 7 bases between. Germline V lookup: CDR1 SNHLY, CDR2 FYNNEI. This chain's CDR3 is CASGVDQPQHF. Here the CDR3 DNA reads TGTGCCAGCGGGGTGGATCAGCCCCAGCATTTT.

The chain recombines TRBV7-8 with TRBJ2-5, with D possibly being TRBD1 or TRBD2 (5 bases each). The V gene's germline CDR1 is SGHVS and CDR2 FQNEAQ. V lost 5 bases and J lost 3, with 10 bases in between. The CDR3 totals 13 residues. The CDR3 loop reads CASSRRDEETQYF. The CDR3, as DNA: TGTGCCAGCAGCCGCCGGGACGAAGAGACCCAGTACTTC.

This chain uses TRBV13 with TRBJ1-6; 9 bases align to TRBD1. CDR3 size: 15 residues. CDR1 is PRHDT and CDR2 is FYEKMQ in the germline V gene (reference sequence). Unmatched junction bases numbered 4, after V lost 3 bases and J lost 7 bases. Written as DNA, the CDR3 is TGTGCCAGCAGCTTTTTACAGGGGGCAAATTCACCCCTCCACTTT. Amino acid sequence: CASSFLQGANSPLHF.

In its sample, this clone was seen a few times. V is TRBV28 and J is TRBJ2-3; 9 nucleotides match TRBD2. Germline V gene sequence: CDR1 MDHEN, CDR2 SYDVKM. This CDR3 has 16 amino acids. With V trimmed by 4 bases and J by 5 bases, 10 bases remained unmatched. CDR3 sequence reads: CASSSIGGGALDTQYF. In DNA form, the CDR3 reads TGTGCCAGCAGTTCGATTGGCGGGGGGGCCCTAGATACGCAGTATTTT.

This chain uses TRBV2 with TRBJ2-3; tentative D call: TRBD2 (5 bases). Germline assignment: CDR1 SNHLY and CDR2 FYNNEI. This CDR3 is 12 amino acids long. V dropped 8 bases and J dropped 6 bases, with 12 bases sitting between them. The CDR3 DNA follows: TGTGCCAGCGGGCTCCGCGGGGATACGCAGTATTTT. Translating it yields CASGLRGDTQYF.

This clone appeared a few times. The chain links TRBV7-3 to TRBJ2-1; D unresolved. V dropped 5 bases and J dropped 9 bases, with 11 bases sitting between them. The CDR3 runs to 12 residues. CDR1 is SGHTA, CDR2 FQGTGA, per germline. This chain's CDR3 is CASSLPSGEQFF. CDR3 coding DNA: TGTGCCAGCAGCCTGCCCTCGGGTGAGCAGTTCTTC.